The T cell receptor beta chain under discussion was sequenced for a study of T-cell memory formation after mild COVID-19. About the study: TCR clusters largely stayed donor specific.

TCRdb ran MiXCR on the 5' RACE reads and lists one entry per CDR3 protein. The sample holds about 350,000 distinct CDR3 sequences, roughly 15% seen once. Overall study findings and caveats: Pre-infection memory showed some responding clones, and this suggested that cross-reactive memory joined. CD4+ contracting clones lay mainly in CM and EM, CD8+ ones in EMRA. Day 15 to 85 contractors were CD4/CD8 balanced; later expanders leaned CD4+.

Comment on this clonotype: Its antigen is not known.

CDR3 length: 15 residues. J lost 4 bases, V lost 3 bases, and 8 bases had no gene match. Germline V gene data show CDR1 as SGDLS and CDR2 as YYNGEE. V and J are TRBV9 and TRBJ2-3, with 7 positions matching TRBD2. The TCR originated in a young man who had mild COVID-19 (a few samples of this study predate the infection). Cell type and time point are not known. The sample taken for sequencing was PBMCs or a T cell subset sorted from them (not recorded which). In nucleotides, the CDR3 is TGTGCCAGCAGCGAACTAGCGCCGGGGGCAGATACGCAGTATTTT. Protein product: CASSELAPGADTQYF.